This TCR beta chain was captured in a study of TIL therapy for anti-PD-1-resistant metastatic lung cancer. Whole-study context: Tumors carried a median about 1.6 non-synonymous mutations per megabase.

This clone was picked up a small number of times. The time point here: pre-treatment sample, taken before nivolumab and TIL therapy. Enrollment ran from late 2017 to early 2020. V lost 5 bases to trimming and J lost 0 bases, with 4 bases between them. Germline CDR1 is SEHNR and CDR2 is FQNEAQ (reference sequence). This CDR3 is 12 amino acids long. This was the immunoSEQ v3 assay. Sequencing depth was 1.5 million to 2 million read pairs for survey level, about 5-6 million for deep. Profiled with immunoSEQ multiplex PCR; TCRdb holds only in-frame clones, not every one. The data contain tens of thousands of clones, less than 80% of them singletons.

Source: blood, taken at baseline. This rearrangement joins TRBV7-9 to TRBJ1-1; unclear D gene. The clonotype comes from a man between 65 and 85 years old with non-small cell lung cancer. CDR3 in DNA: TGTGCCAGCAGCGAAATGAACACTGAAGCTTTCTTT. This encodes CASSEMNTEAFF.